The 15 T cell receptor beta chains presented below share a single source sample, sequenced in a study of Graves' ophthalmopathy and Graves' hyperthyroidism. The authors amplified TCR beta CDR3 regions, and they did so from RNA transcripts for repertoire sequencing. After a first-round RT-PCR with HTBI primers, a second-round multiplex PCR was run. In TCRdb, the multiplex PCR reads were re-called with MiXCR into one record per CDR3 protein. The sample has approximately 640,000 distinct CDR3 sequences, under 50% seen once. The sequenced material came from peripheral blood. These receptors were taken from an adult man with Graves' ophthalmopathy.

This clonotype was picked up many times. The chain employs TRBV2 and TRBJ2-5; 10 positions agree with TRBD1. The CDR3 contains 15 residues. V lost 6 bases and J lost 5; bases outside the gene matches: 9. Germline V gene lookup returns CDR1 SNHLY and CDR2 FYNNEI. In DNA form, the CDR3 reads TGTGCCAGCAGCCTGACAGGGGGCGCTAGGGAGACCCAGTACTTC. The encoded protein is CASSLTGGARETQYF.

The rearrangement joins TRBV30 to TRBJ2-7, with 7 bases that match TRBD1. In germline, CDR1 is GTSNPN, CDR2 SVGIG (reference sequence). The CDR3 sequence is 13 residues long. The V gene end was trimmed by 4 bases and the J gene end by 0 bases; junction bases not matched to a gene: 3. The CDR3 loop reads CAWKGDSSYEQYF. Here the CDR3 DNA reads TGTGCCTGGAAAGGGGACAGCTCCTACGAGCAGTACTTC. The full variable domain, in which reference TRBV30 and TRBJ2-7 provide the parts outside the CDR3, is SQTIHQWPATLVQPVGSPLSLECTVEGTSNPNLYWYRQAAGRGLQLLFYSVGIGQISSEVPQNLSASRPQDRQFILSSKKLLLSDSGFYLCAWKGDSSYEQYFGPGTRLTVT.

The chain links TRBV2 to TRBJ2-5, with 10 bases identical to TRBD2. V gave up 4 bases and J gave up 4 bases; unmatched junction bases: 9. Per germline, CDR1 SNHLY and CDR2 FYNNEI. CDR3 length equals 16 residues. The CDR3: CASSVQIAGGPETQYF. In DNA form, the CDR3 reads TGTGCCAGCAGTGTCCAGATAGCGGGGGGCCCAGAGACCCAGTACTTC.

The CDR3 region is CSLGRVAYNEQFF. The CDR3 nucleotides are TGCAGCTTGGGCAGGGTAGCCTACAATGAGCAGTTCTTC. This chain connects TRBV29-1 to TRBJ2-1; D may be TRBD1 (5 bases). Looked up from germline, CDR1 is SQVTM and CDR2 is ANQGSEA. CDR3 length: 13 residues. The germline V and J ends were trimmed by 8 bases and 2 bases, with 13 bases remaining between them.

This clonotype has ten or more counts. The chain uses TRBV7-9 and TRBJ1-1; D is unclear. The CDR3 covers 13 residues. Germline-derived CDR1 and CDR2 are SEHNR and FQNEAQ (reference sequence). V was trimmed by 5 bases and J by 0 bases, leaving 7 bases between them. CDR3 nucleotide sequence: TGTGCCAGCAGCAGGGTTTTGAACACTGAAGCTTTCTTT. It is translated as CASSRVLNTEAFF.

The chain uses TRBV9 and TRBJ2-2; D not resolved. Looked up from germline, CDR1 is SGDLS and CDR2 is YYNGEE. V was clipped by 7 bases and J by 8 bases, with 9 bases between them. The CDR3 contains 11 residues. CDR3 DNA sequence: TGTGCCAGCGCCAAACAGGGGGAGCTGTTTTTT. This codes for CASAKQGELFF.

This chain joins TRBV7-3 and TRBJ2-3, with D hard to call. This CDR3 is 14 amino acids long. The V gene lost 2 bases and the J gene lost 4 bases, with 10 bases spanning the gap. CDR1 is SGHTA and CDR2 is FQGTGA in the germline V gene. The CDR3 protein is CASSLERVSDTQYF. CDR3 nucleotide sequence: TGTGCCAGCAGCTTAGAAAGGGTATCAGATACGCAGTATTTT.

The chain is built from TRBV5-8 and TRBJ2-7; no firm D call. Trimming removed 0 bases at V and 0 bases at J, with 7 bases between. Per the germline V gene, CDR1 is SGHTS and CDR2 is YDEGEE. The CDR3 sequence is 14 residues long. The DNA of the CDR3 is TGTGCCAGCAGCTTGGATCAGTACTCCTACGAGCAGTACTTC. Translating gives CASSLDQYSYEQYF.

The chain couples TRBV5-6 to TRBJ1-1, with 10 bases aligning to TRBD1. CDR1 SGHDT and CDR2 YYEEEE come from the germline V gene. The ends lost 2 bases at V and 5 bases at J; junction bases unmatched: 3. The CDR3 loop spans 14 amino acids. In DNA form, the CDR3 reads TGTGCCAGCAGCTTTGGGACAGGGGTGACTGAAGCTTTCTTT. Its protein product is CASSFGTGVTEAFF.

This clonotype was detected a few times. This chain links TRBV12-3 or TRBV12-4 with TRBJ1-3; possibly TRBD1 for D (6 bases). CDR3 length: 16 residues. Trimming cost V 8 bases and J 5 bases, with 22 bases left between them. Here the CDR3 DNA reads TGTGCCAGCTCCTTCGGGGGGCAGGGTCGTCGAAACACCATATATTTT. Translation: CASSFGGQGRRNTIYF.

The V gene is TRBV9, the J gene TRBJ1-1, with D perhaps matching TRBD1 (6 bases). CDR3 size: 16 residues. From germline, CDR1 is SGDLS and CDR2 YYNGEE. The V and J ends lost 7 bases and 1 base respectively, with 20 bases between them. This chain's CDR3 is CASGPNRKTGNTEAFF. For the CDR3, the DNA is TGTGCCAGCGGACCCAATAGGAAGACAGGGAACACTGAAGCTTTCTTT.

The chain is built from TRBV10-3 and TRBJ2-7; tentative D call: TRBD1 (5 bases). Germline V lookup: CDR1 ENHRY, CDR2 SYGVKD. V lost 5 bases and J 1 base, leaving 9 bases between the germline ends. The CDR3 runs 13 residues. Written as DNA, the CDR3 is TGTGCCATCAGTTTGGGGCAGTCCTACGAGCAGTACTTC. It specifies CAISLGQSYEQYF.

The genes are TRBV12-3 or TRBV12-4 and TRBJ1-2; possibly TRBD1 for D (6 bases). The CDR3 runs 13 residues. With 3 bases removed from V and 8 bases from J, the gap between germline ends came to 13 bases. CDR3 DNA sequence: TGTGCCAGCAGTTTTGTGGGAACAGGGGGCTACACCTTC. This translates into CASSFVGTGGYTF.

This clonotype has only a few counts. The chain joins TRBV10-3 to TRBJ1-1; 8 nucleotides agree with TRBD1. Germline CDR1 reads ENHRY; CDR2 reads SYGVKD. The CDR3 totals 13 residues. With V trimmed by 10 bases and J by 7 bases, 11 bases remained unmatched. CDR3: CASTGQGGSEAFF. In DNA form, the CDR3 reads TGTGCCAGCACCGGACAGGGAGGAAGTGAAGCTTTCTTT.

In this sample, this clonotype turned up many times. V usage is TRBV7-9 and J usage is TRBJ1-2; no clear D gene. The CDR3 covers 13 residues. Germline CDR1 SEHNR, CDR2 FQNEAQ (reference sequence). V was cut by 3 bases and J by 3 bases, with 8 bases left in between. The CDR3 protein is CASSFSQDYGYTF. CDR3 nucleotides: TGTGCCAGCAGCTTTTCACAAGACTATGGCTACACCTTC.